Following are 20 T cell receptor beta chains from one sample sequenced in a study of blood T cell repertoires in COVID-19. Clones were sequenced by immunoSEQ multiplex PCR, and TCRdb holds only the in-frame ones, with some missing. Seen here are 200,000 to 250,000 clones, roughly 84% observed once, and the top ten hold less than 4%. Material: peripheral blood. Source of these receptors: a woman at least 80 years old with acute or convalescent COVID-19.

The gene calls are TRBV10-1 and TRBJ1-1; a possible D gene is TRBD1 (6 bases). The CDR3 runs 13 residues. V lost 7 bases to trimming and J lost 1 base, with 10 bases between them. CDR1 and CDR2 (germline): WNHNN, SYGVQD (reference sequence). CDR3 DNA: TGCGCCAGCACCGGACAGCCGAACACTGAAGCTTTCTTT. Its protein product is CASTGQPNTEAFF.

The V call is TRBV3-1 (or the pseudogene TRBV3-2), the J call TRBJ2-5; the D gene is possibly TRBD1 (5 bases). The length of the CDR3 is 14 residues. Trimming stripped 4 bases from V and 4 bases from J, with 13 bases between. CDR1 and CDR2 from the germline V gene are LGHDT and YNNKEL (reference sequence). The CDR3 DNA is TGTGCCAGCAGCCCACGGTTAGGGGTAGAGACCCAGTACTTC. It codes for CASSPRLGVETQYF.

V is TRBV5-6 and J is TRBJ1-1; TRBD1 matches 7 bases. Germline CDR1 SGHDT, CDR2 YYEEEE. CDR3 size: 16 residues. The ends lost 3 bases at V and 0 bases at J; junction bases unmatched: 8. For the CDR3, the DNA is TGTGCCAGCAGCTCAGGCACGGGACAGCTGAACACTGAAGCTTTCTTT. As protein: CASSSGTGQLNTEAFF.

The chain recombines TRBV21-1 with TRBJ2-3; the table names TRBD1, a call not compared with the DNA. TRBV21-1 is marked as a pseudogene. This CDR3 has 14 amino acids. CDR3 sequence (DNA): TGTGCCAGCAGCAAACAGGGGCGCACAGATACGCAGTATTTT. Its translation is CASSKQGRTDTQYF.

The chain's CDR3 is CASSETGIYEQFF. CDR3 bases: TGTGCCAGCAGTGAAACGGGTATTTATGAGCAGTTCTTC. The chain carries TRBV6-1 and TRBJ2-1; D is uncertain. Trimming took 2 bases from V and 8 from J, leaving 10 bases between them. Germline CDR1 is MNHNS and CDR2 is SASEGT. The CDR3 is 13 amino acids.

This chain joins TRBV7-2 and TRBJ1-2; 7 nucleotides match TRBD1. This CDR3 region has 16 residues. Germline V CDR1 and CDR2: SGHTA, FQGNSA. J lost 0 bases, V lost 2 bases, and 6 bases had no gene match. The CDR3: CASSLLSGTANYGYTF. DNA of the CDR3: TGTGCCAGCAGCTTACTATCCGGGACAGCTAACTATGGCTACACCTTC. The variable domain in full, with the rest retrieved from reference TRBV7-2 and TRBJ1-2, is GAGVSQSPSNKVTEKGKDVELRCDPISGHTALYWYRQSLGQGLEFLIYFQGNSAPDKSGLPSDRFSAERTGGSVSTLTIQRTQQEDSAVYLCASSLLSGTANYGYTFGSGTRLTVV.

The V call is TRBV21-1, the J call TRBJ1-4. TRBV21-1 is reported as a pseudogene. The CDR3 consists of 13 residues. CDR3 coding DNA: TGTGCCAGCAGCAAAGTTCCTTTTGAAAAACTGTTTTTT. This encodes CASSKVPFEKLFF.

The sample holds a few counts of this clone. The chain carries TRBV5-1 and TRBJ2-2; weak D call: TRBD2 (5 bases). Per germline, CDR1 SGHRS and CDR2 YFSETQ. Trimming stripped 0 bases from V and 2 bases from J, with 8 bases between. The CDR3 is 15 amino acids. This chain's CDR3 is CASSLEPGNTGELFF. The CDR3 region has the DNA TGCGCCAGCAGCTTGGAGCCGGGAAACACCGGGGAGCTGTTTTTT.

J is TRBJ2-1 and V is TRBV27; 7 bases are a match to TRBD1. The CDR3 is 16 amino acids. From germline, CDR1 is MNHEY and CDR2 SMNVEV (reference sequence). V shed 5 bases, J shed 1 base, and the junction held 8 bases outside the gene matches. Here the CDR3 DNA reads TGTGCCAGCAGTCTGATTCAGGGGGTATCCTACAATGAGCAGTTCTTC. It encodes CASSLIQGVSYNEQFF.

This chain uses TRBV5-5 with TRBJ1-2, with D possibly matching TRBD1 (5 bases). The CDR3 sequence is 15 residues long. Germline V gives CDR1 SGHKS, CDR2 YYEKEE (reference sequence). Trimming stripped 3 bases from V and 0 bases from J, with 12 bases between. CDR3 in amino acids: CASSWTGEANYGYTF. The CDR3 coding sequence is TGTGCCAGCAGCTGGACGGGGGAAGCTAACTATGGCTACACCTTC.

The V and J genes are TRBV3-1 (or the pseudogene TRBV3-2) and TRBJ2-7; D perhaps matches TRBD1 (5 bases). The CDR3 is 14 residues long. Germline assignment: CDR1 LGHDT and CDR2 YNNKEL (reference sequence). The V gene lost 5 bases and the J gene lost 7 bases, with 18 bases spanning the gap. CDR3 in DNA: TGTGCCAGCAGCTTACACTCCCAGGGTGGGGAGCAGTACTTC. It codes for CASSLHSQGGEQYF.

V usage is TRBV3-1 (or the pseudogene TRBV3-2) and J usage is TRBJ2-3; 10 bases are a match to TRBD2. V dropped 2 bases and J dropped 3; count of bases not matched to a gene: 5. The CDR3 is 16 residues long. The germline V gene encodes CDR1 LGHDT and CDR2 YNNKEL (reference sequence). The CDR3 coding sequence is TGTGCCAGCAGCCAAAGCGGGGGGGCCAGAACAGATACGCAGTATTTT. Its translation is CASSQSGGARTDTQYF.

The chain recombines TRBV5-3 with TRBJ1-1; TRBD1 matches 7 bases. TRBV5-3 is an open reading frame, and its role is uncertain. J lost 2 bases, V lost 0 bases, and 10 bases had no gene match. The CDR3 is made up of 17 amino acids. The CDR3 region has the DNA TGTGCCAGAAGCTTGGTTAGGGGGCAGAGGGGCAACACTGAAGCTTTCTTT. This encodes CARSLVRGQRGNTEAFF.

This clone appeared once. The chain has TRBV5-4 and TRBJ1-1; perhaps TRBD1 as D (6 bases). Germline V gene lookup returns CDR1 SGHNT and CDR2 YYREEE (reference sequence). CDR3 length: 16 amino acids. The V end was cut by 4 bases, the J end by 5 bases, with 21 bases between. This chain's CDR3 is CASSAGAPSWGTEAFF. CDR3 in DNA: TGTGCCAGCAGCGCAGGGGCGCCGAGTTGGGGAACTGAAGCTTTCTTT. Full variable domain (rest looked up from reference TRBV5-4 and TRBJ1-1): ETGVTQSPTHLIKTRGQQVTLRCSSQSGHNTVSWYQQALGQGPQFIFQYYREEENGRGNFPPRFSGLQFPNYSSELNVNALELDDSALYLCASSAGAPSWGTEAFFGQGTRLTVV.

The V and J genes are TRBV7-9 and TRBJ1-1; 10 positions agree with TRBD1. The CDR3 loop spans 15 amino acids. The germline V gene has CDR1 SEHNR and CDR2 FQNEAQ (reference sequence). The J segment lost 3 bases and the V segment lost 2 bases, leaving 3 bases of the junction unmatched. The CDR3 DNA is TGTGCCAGCAGCTTAACCGGGACAGGGGACACTGAAGCTTTCTTT. This gives the protein CASSLTGTGDTEAFF. Variable domain in full (rest from reference TRBV7-9 and TRBJ1-1): DTGVSQNPRHKITKRGQNVTFRCDPISEHNRLYWYRQTLGQGPEFLTYFQNEAQLEKSRLLSDRFSAERPKGSFSTLEIQRTEQGDSAMYLCASSLTGTGDTEAFFGQGTRLTVV.

This chain links TRBV7-2 with TRBJ2-5; D may be TRBD2 (6 bases). V was cut by 4 bases and J by 7 bases, with 7 bases left in between. This CDR3 has 11 residues. In germline, CDR1 is SGHTA, CDR2 FQGNSA. The CDR3 nucleotides read TGTGCCAGCAGCTCGGGGGTGACCCAGTACTTC. Protein sequence: CASSSGVTQYF.

The chain has TRBV6-5 and TRBJ2-4, with D unresolved. There are 13 residues in the CDR3. Trimming cost V 5 bases and J 0 bases, with 5 bases left between them. The V gene's germline CDR1 is MNHEY and CDR2 SVGAGI. The CDR3 sequence: CASSLLAKNIQYF. In DNA, the CDR3 is TGTGCCAGCAGTCTCCTAGCCAAAAACATTCAGTACTTC.

The chain joins TRBV2 to TRBJ2-3; 7 nucleotides line up with TRBD2. This CDR3 is 14 amino acids long. Per germline, CDR1 SNHLY and CDR2 FYNNEI. After removal of 6 bases from V and 4 bases from J, the junction contained 7 bases not matched to a gene. The CDR3 DNA is TGTGCCAGCAGAGCCCGACTAGCTGCAGATACGCAGTATTTT. This encodes CASRARLAADTQYF.

The rearrangement joins TRBV11-3 to TRBJ2-1; TRBD1 matches at 12 bases. This CDR3 is 15 amino acids long. V trimming: 6 bases; J trimming: 7 bases; junction bases outside the gene matches: 7. Per the germline V gene, CDR1 is SGHNT and CDR2 is YENEEA. This chain's CDR3 is CASSLGQGARNEQFF. DNA for the CDR3: TGTGCCAGCAGTTTGGGACAGGGGGCGAGGAATGAGCAGTTCTTC.

In its sample, this clone was seen a few times. This chain uses TRBV6-5 with TRBJ1-6; D perhaps matches TRBD1 (6 bases). CDR3 length: 12 residues. V lost 11 bases, J lost 7 bases, and 12 bases lay in between. From germline, CDR1 is MNHEY and CDR2 SVGAGI. This CDR3 is CAARGGNSPLHF. CDR3 DNA sequence: TGTGCCGCGAGGGGGGGGAATTCACCCCTCCACTTT.